This T cell receptor (beta chain) came from a study of cytomegalovirus exposure and HLA in healthy donors. In the PCR, 60 Vbeta and 13 Jbeta primers were used. Original processing notes: Roughly 80 million unique TCR beta chains, roughly 11 million of them shared, were counted by a later analysis. The data were produced by immunoSEQ multiplex PCR, yet TCRdb's version contains in-frame clones alone and is incomplete. That table supplies the V and J calls and clone size; D and trimming were determined from the DNA. The sample shows about 140,000 clones, around 80% of them seen only once. Study-level results: In an earlier analysis, about 87% or about 30%: the productive usage of most TCR beta V segments. The authors later linked a missense DCLRE1C variant to TCR beta V- and J-gene trimming.

For this clone: The antigen remains unidentified.

V gave up 3 bases and J gave up 8 bases, with 11 bases separating them. The CDR3 has 14 residues. Germline lookup yields CDR1 KGHSH and CDR2 LQKENI. The source material was PBMCs. The sequence derives from a woman aged 50 to 60 in good health and CMV-seropositive. The chain uses TRBV18 and TRBJ1-6; D remains ambiguous. The CDR3 region has the DNA TGTGCCAGCTCACCCGCAGGTGTGGATTCACCCCTCCACTTT. Translated: CASSPAGVDSPLHF.